This section outlines one T cell receptor (beta chain) sequence together with its context. Original handling: Quantification of nucleated cells was approximated via reference gene primer amplification. Method: immunoSEQ multiplex PCR; TCRdb's copy keeps in-frame clones and lacks some. The V and J calls and clone size were taken over from that table, and D and trimming were inferred from the DNA. This table holds some 88,000 clones, about 83% found once. V was shortened by 2 bases and J by 9 bases, with 11 bases between the two germline ends. Germline assignment: CDR1 MNHEY and CDR2 SVGAGI. The CDR3 totals 13 residues. The sample belongs to a study of blood T cell repertoires in COVID-19.

The receptor's source is a woman in her 70s with acute or convalescent COVID-19. This sequence joins TRBV6-5 and TRBJ2-1; perhaps TRBD2 as D (5 bases). Material for sequencing was peripheral blood. The CDR3 DNA sequence: TGTGCCAGCAGTTACGATGCCGGGGTTGAGCAGTTCTTC. Translating gives CASSYDAGVEQFF.